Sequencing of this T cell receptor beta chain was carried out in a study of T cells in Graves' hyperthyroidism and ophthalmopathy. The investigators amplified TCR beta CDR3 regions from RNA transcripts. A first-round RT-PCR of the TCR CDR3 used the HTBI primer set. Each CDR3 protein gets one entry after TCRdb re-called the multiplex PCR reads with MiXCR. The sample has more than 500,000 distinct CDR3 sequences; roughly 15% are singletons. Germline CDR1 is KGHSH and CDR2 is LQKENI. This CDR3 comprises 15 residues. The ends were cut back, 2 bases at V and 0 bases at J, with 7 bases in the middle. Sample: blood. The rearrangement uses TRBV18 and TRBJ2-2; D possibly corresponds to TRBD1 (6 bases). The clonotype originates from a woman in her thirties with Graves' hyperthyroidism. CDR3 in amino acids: CASSPRGTNTGELFF. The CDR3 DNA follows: TGTGCCAGCTCACCAAGGGGGACGAACACCGGGGAGCTGTTTTTT.